These 10 T cell receptor beta chains were sequenced from one sample in a study of early T cells in non-severe SARS-CoV-2 infection. TCRdb called the 5' RACE reads again in MiXCR, with one record for every CDR3 protein. The sample has roughly 51,000 distinct CDR3 sequences, 5.5% to 6.5% seen once. The sample was whole blood, taken at baseline. These receptors all stem from an adult who was a healthcare worker with PCR-confirmed SARS-CoV-2 infection or an uninfected control (not recorded which).

There are many counts of this clonotype. The chain combines TRBV15 with TRBJ2-3, with D possibly being TRBD2 (7 bases). The CDR3 extends over 16 amino acids. CDR1 and CDR2 from the germline V gene are LNHNV and YYDKDF (reference sequence). Trimming removed 3 bases at V and 7 bases at J, with 20 bases between. CDR3 amino acids: CATSRGGAAFENTQYF. CDR3 sequence (DNA): TGTGCCACCAGCAGGGGGGGGGCTGCCTTTGAGAATACGCAGTATTTT.

This clonotype showed up many times. CDR3 in DNA: TGTGCCAGCAGCTTAAGCCGCACCAATGAGCAGTTCTTC. Translated: CASSLSRTNEQFF. This chain links TRBV7-2 with TRBJ2-1; D unresolved. This CDR3 has 13 residues. Trimming took 2 bases from V and 6 from J, leaving 8 bases between them. CDR1 is SGHTA and CDR2 is FQGNSA in the germline V gene.

This clonotype appeared many times. The chain combines TRBV10-3 with TRBJ1-1; D is perhaps TRBD1 (6 bases). Germline-derived CDR1 and CDR2 are ENHRY and SYGVKD. This CDR3 contains 13 residues. Trimming removed 10 bases from V and 5 bases from J, with 17 bases in between. As DNA, the CDR3 is TGTGCCACCATGGTCGCAGGGGTTACTGAAGCTTTCTTT. Amino acids: CATMVAGVTEAFF.

This clonotype has a count of ten or more. This chain joins TRBV6-6 and TRBJ2-3; TRBD2 matches at 11 bases. The germline gives CDR1 MNHNY, CDR2 SVGAGI (reference sequence). The CDR3 runs to 16 residues. Unmatched junction bases numbered 13, after V lost 7 bases and J lost 7 bases. The CDR3 reads CASTGSGGGVSYTQYF. Written as DNA, the CDR3 is TGTGCCAGCACTGGTAGCGGGGGGGGCGTAAGTTATACGCAGTATTTT.

This clonotype was recorded at least ten times. The V call is TRBV20-1, the J call TRBJ2-3; D possibly uses TRBD1 or TRBD2 (6 bases each). V dropped 6 bases and J dropped 6 bases, with 19 bases sitting between them. Germline lookup yields CDR1 DFQATT and CDR2 SNEGSKA (reference sequence). CDR3 length: 14 amino acids. The CDR3 protein is CSAEWGADGDTQYF. Here the CDR3 DNA reads TGCAGTGCCGAATGGGGGGCCGATGGCGATACGCAGTATTTT.

The chain links TRBV27 to TRBJ2-7, with D maybe TRBD2 (7 bases). The V gene's germline CDR1 is MNHEY and CDR2 SMNVEV (reference sequence). Trimming cost V 5 bases and J 2 bases, with 19 bases left between them. CDR3 size: 16 residues. The CDR3 coding sequence is TGTGCCAGCAGTAGATCGGGGGGCGCGACTACCTACGAGCAGTACTTC. It yields the protein CASSRSGGATTYEQYF.

This clonotype was counted only a few times. This rearrangement joins TRBV7-2 to TRBJ2-3; possibly TRBD2 for D (6 bases). From germline, CDR1 is SGHTA and CDR2 FQGNSA. Deletions cut 1 base from V and 9 bases from J, with 11 bases between. The CDR3 length is 13 residues. The CDR3 reads CASSLEDYSTQYF. In nucleotides, the CDR3 is TGTGCCAGCAGCTTAGAGGACTACTCAACGCAGTATTTT. Looking up the rest from reference TRBV7-2 and TRBJ2-3 gives the full variable domain: GAGVSQSPSNKVTEKGKDVELRCDPISGHTALYWYRQSLGQGLEFLIYFQGNSAPDKSGLPSDRFSAERTGGSVSTLTIQRTQQEDSAVYLCASSLEDYSTQYFGPGTRLTVL.

This clonotype was seen a few times. The chain couples TRBV7-8 to TRBJ2-3; the D is unclear. Trimming shortened V by 2 bases and J by 6 bases, and 12 bases separated the two germline ends. CDR3 size: 14 residues. Germline lookup yields CDR1 SGHVS and CDR2 FQNEAQ. CDR3 region: CASSLRRYGDTQYF. The CDR3 coding sequence is TGTGCCAGCAGCTTACGCAGATACGGGGATACGCAGTATTTT.

CDR3 sequence (DNA): TGTGCCAGCAGCTTGCCTAATACCAACACTGAAGCTTTCTTT. Its protein product is CASSLPNTNTEAFF. The rearrangement links TRBV5-4 to TRBJ1-1; D is uncertain. V lost 1 base and J lost 2, with 9 bases in between. The CDR3 loop spans 14 amino acids. Germline lookup yields CDR1 SGHNT and CDR2 YYREEE (reference sequence).

The rearrangement uses TRBV6-2 or TRBV6-3 and TRBJ2-1; 7 nucleotides match TRBD2. The germline gives CDR1 MNHEY, CDR2 SVGEGT. V shed 6 bases and J 0 bases; nucleotides not matched to a gene: 5. This CDR3 spans 15 amino acids. DNA for the CDR3: TGTGCCAGCAGCCGCAGCGGGACCTCCTACAATGAGCAGTTCTTC. It yields the protein CASSRSGTSYNEQFF.